Only one count was recorded for the clone carrying this T cell receptor (beta chain). Its target is unknown. The sample is drawn from a study of shared clonotypes between healthy human individuals. Authors' processing steps: With immunoSEQ giving junction-only sequences and no quality scores, filtering differed. Assay used: immunoSEQ multiplex PCR; TCRdb lists only in-frame clones, some missing. V and J calls and clone size are those listed in that table; D and trimming were worked out from the DNA. The repertoire holds millions of clones, with 85% to 95% as singletons. Notes on the study in general: Genetic and exposure-history diversity was limited by the small donor number. Clonotypes shared by all four donors outscored non-shared clonotypes in generation probability.

The CDR3 totals 17 residues. Trimming cost V 0 bases and J 2 bases; bases outside gene matches: 5. Germline CDR1 reads KGHSH; CDR2 reads LQKENI. This chain joins TRBV18 and TRBJ2-1; TRBD2 matches at 9 bases. Sequenced sample: naive CD4+ T cells sorted from blood. The sample's subset: CD45RA+ positively selected. This clonotype originated in a man younger than 30 in good health. CDR3 nucleotides: TGTGCCAGCTCACCACCGGGCGGGGGGGCCCCCTACAATGAGCAGTTCTTC. Translation: CASSPPGGGAPYNEQFF.